This TCR beta chain was found in a study of T cell changes during pregnancy in multiple sclerosis. Germline V gives CDR1 ENHRY, CDR2 SYGVKD. The CDR3 consists of 15 residues. The V end was cut by 3 bases, the J end by 3 bases, with 12 bases between. The data were produced by immunoSEQ multiplex PCR, yet TCRdb's version contains in-frame clones alone and is incomplete. Of 32,000 or so clones detected, 90% appear once; the ten largest clones hold 0.3% to 0.4%. The TCR comes from a female donor with multiple sclerosis, enrolled in a pregnancy study. The sequencing here drew on CD4+ T cells from peripheral blood mononuclear cells, taken in the second trimester of pregnancy. The V gene is TRBV10-3, the J gene TRBJ2-1; D is perhaps TRBD1 (5 bases). CDR3 DNA: TGTGCCATCAGTGAACAAACAGGCAACTACAATGAGCAGTTCTTC. This gives the protein CAISEQTGNYNEQFF.